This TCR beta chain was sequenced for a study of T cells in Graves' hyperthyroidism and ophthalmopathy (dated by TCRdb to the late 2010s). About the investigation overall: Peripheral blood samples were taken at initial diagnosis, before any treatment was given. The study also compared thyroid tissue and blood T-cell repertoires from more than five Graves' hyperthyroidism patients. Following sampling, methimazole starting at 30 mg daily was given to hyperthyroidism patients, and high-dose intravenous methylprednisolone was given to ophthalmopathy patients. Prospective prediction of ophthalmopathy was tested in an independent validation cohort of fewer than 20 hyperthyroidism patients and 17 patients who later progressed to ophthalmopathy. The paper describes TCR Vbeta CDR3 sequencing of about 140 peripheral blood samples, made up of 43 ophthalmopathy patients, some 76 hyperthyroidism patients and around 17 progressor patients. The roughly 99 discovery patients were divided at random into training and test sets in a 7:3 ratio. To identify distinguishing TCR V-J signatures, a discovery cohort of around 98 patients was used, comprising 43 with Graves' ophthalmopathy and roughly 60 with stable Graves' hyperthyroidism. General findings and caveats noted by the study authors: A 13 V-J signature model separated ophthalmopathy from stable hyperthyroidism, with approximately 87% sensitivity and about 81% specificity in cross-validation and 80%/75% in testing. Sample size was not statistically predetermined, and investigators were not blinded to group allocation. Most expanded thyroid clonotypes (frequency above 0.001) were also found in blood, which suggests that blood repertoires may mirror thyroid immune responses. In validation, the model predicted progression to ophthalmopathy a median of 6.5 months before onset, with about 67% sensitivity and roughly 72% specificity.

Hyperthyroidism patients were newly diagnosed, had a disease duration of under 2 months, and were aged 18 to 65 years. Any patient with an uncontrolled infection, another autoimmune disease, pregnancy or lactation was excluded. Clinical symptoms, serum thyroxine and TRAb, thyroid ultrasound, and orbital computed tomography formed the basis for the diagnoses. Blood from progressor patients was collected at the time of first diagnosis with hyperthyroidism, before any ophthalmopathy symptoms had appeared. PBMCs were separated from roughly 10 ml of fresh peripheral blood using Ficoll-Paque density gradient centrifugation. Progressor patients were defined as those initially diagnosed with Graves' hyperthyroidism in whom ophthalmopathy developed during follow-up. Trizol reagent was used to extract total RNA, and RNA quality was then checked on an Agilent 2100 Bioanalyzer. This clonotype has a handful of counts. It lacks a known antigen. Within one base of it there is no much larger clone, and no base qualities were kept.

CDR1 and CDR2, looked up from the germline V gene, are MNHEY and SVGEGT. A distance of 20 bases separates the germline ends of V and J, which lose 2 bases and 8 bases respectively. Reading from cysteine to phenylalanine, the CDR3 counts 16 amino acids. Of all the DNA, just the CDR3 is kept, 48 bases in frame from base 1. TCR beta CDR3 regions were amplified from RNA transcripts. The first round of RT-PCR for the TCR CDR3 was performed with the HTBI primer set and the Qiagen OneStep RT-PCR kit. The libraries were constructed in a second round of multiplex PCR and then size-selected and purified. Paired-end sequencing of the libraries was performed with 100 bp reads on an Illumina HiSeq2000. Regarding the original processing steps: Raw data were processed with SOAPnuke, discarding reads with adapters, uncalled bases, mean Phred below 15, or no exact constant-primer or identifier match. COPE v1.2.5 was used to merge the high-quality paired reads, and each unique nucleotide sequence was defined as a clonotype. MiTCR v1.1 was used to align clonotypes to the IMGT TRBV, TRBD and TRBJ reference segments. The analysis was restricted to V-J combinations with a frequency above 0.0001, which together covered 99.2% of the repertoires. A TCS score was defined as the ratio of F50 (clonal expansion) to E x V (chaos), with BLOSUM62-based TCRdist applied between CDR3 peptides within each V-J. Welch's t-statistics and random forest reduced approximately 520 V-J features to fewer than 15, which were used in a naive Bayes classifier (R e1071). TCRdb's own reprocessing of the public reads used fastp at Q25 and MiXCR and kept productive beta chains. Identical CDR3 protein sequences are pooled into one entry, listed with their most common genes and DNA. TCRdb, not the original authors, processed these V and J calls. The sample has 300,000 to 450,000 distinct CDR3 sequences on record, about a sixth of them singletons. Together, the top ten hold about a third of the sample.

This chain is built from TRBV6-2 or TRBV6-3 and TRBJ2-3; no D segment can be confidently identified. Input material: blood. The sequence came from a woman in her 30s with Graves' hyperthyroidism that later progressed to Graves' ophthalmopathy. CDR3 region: CASSYLPGRATGTQYF. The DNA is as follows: TGTGCCAGCAGTTACCTTCCCGGACGGGCCACGGGTACGCAGTATTTT.